This T cell receptor (beta chain) was found in a study of cytomegalovirus exposure and HLA in healthy donors. Overall study findings and caveats: A missense DCLRE1C variant was associated with V- and J-gene trimming of TCR beta chains in a later analysis, and an independent cohort replicated the association. Donors were assumed by presence/absence analyses to have roughly uniform sequencing depth.

Vbeta (60) and Jbeta (13) primers were used in the PCR. Original analysis: Some 10 million shared chains were among the approximately 76 million unique TCR beta chains that a later analysis counted. The repertoire was sequenced with immunoSEQ multiplex PCR; TCRdb's copy has only in-frame clones and lacks some. For V, J and clone size, that table is used; D and trimming come from the DNA. The table shows 100,000 to 150,000 clones, with around three quarters occurring only once. Notes on this clone: Its antigen is as yet unknown.

The TCR originated in a man aged 25 to 40 in good health and CMV-seropositive. The sequencing sample was made of PBMCs.

CDR3 loop: CASRGGGAGYGYTF. The CDR3 coding sequence is TGTGCCAGCAGAGGGGGGGGCGCGGGCTATGGCTACACCTTC. The chain links TRBV27 to TRBJ1-2; weak D call: TRBD1 (6 bases). Trimming left V 6 bases short and J 4 bases short, with 15 bases between. The CDR3 runs to 14 residues. Per the germline V gene, CDR1 is MNHEY and CDR2 is SMNVEV (reference sequence).